The T cell receptor beta chain described here comes from a study of graft-versus-host responses after intestinal transplantation. About the study: In this cohort, recipients had multivisceral, liver-intestinal, or isolated intestinal transplants. Anti-thymocyte globulin served as induction for all recipients, who then took tacrolimus and steroids for approximately 3 years.

Looked up from germline, CDR1 is LGHNA and CDR2 is YNFKEQ. With 0 bases removed from V and 10 bases from J, the gap between germline ends came to 12 bases. The CDR3 loop spans 13 amino acids. Method: immunoSEQ multiplex PCR; TCRdb's copy keeps in-frame clones and lacks some. The table has roughly 100,000 clones, 80% to 95% seen once. This clone was recorded only once. What it binds is not known. Overall study results and limits: Graft-versus-host to host-versus-graft clonal ratios in allografts were high in patients with graft-donor T cell macrochimerism.

This material consisted of unstimulated CD8+ T cells sorted from spleen or lymph node cells, taken before intestinal transplant. The TCR was taken from a human donor who received an intestinal transplant. This chain joins TRBV4-2 and TRBJ1-1, with no clear D. The CDR3 DNA reads TGTGCCAGCAGCCAAGATCGGGCAAACTTAGCTTTCTTT. Translation gives CASSQDRANLAFF.